Each of the 10 T cell receptor beta chains below was sequenced from the same sample in a study of T cells expressing NK-cell markers. After re-calling the 5' RACE reads, TCRdb lists one entry per CDR3 protein, DNA absent. This sample's clone table lists about 460,000 distinct CDR3 sequences. The sample comprised blood T cells: a sorted CD56 or NKG2C T cell subset, CD4+ or CD8+ T cells, or bulk PBMC T cells (not recorded which). The receptors here all came from a woman aged 45-65 years in good health.

The rearrangement links TRBV7-8 to TRBJ2-3. Germline CDR1 reads SGHVS; CDR2 reads FQNEAQ. The CDR3 is 12 amino acids. CDR3 in amino acids: CASGGDTDTQYF.

The chain links TRBV6-5 to TRBJ2-1; checking the TCRdb D call of TRBD1 is not possible without DNA. This CDR3 has 15 residues. CDR1 and CDR2 from the germline V gene are MNHEY and SVGAGI. The CDR3 region is CASSPLQGQGNEQFF.

This chain's CDR3 is CASSAPSGLAGEGVSYNEQFF. V gene TRBV9 combines with J gene TRBJ2-1; there is no DNA to check the TCRdb D call of TRBD2. This CDR3 has 21 amino acids. Germline CDR1 SGDLS, CDR2 YYNGEE.

V usage is TRBV14 and J usage is TRBJ1-6; as DNA is missing, the TRBD1 call by TCRdb cannot be tested. Germline CDR1 and CDR2: SGHDN and FVKESK. CDR3 length equals 15 residues. CDR3 in amino acids: CASSQGQGFWSPLHF.

The genes are TRBV6-1 and TRBJ1-4. CDR1 MNHNS and CDR2 SASEGT come from the germline V gene. CDR3 length equals 12 residues. CDR3 residues: CASTDTDEKLFF.

The V gene is TRBV12-3 or TRBV12-4, the J gene TRBJ1-2; TCRdb selects TRBD1, and the lack of DNA leaves this call unchecked. The CDR3 runs 13 residues. CDR3 loop: CASSLMTGGGYTF.

The chain couples TRBV7-2 to TRBJ2-5; TCRdb's assignment of TRBD1 cannot be checked, as there is no DNA. The CDR3 is made up of 13 amino acids. Germline CDR1 and CDR2: SGHTA and FQGNSA. The CDR3: CASSAPGGETQYF.

The V gene is TRBV30, the J gene TRBJ2-5; without DNA, the TCRdb call of TRBD1 cannot be checked. Germline CDR1 GTSNPN, CDR2 SVGIG (reference sequence). This CDR3 has 13 residues. CDR3: CAWSHGAGETQYF.

The chain carries TRBV5-1 and TRBJ1-4; TCRdb's D gene call, TRBD1, goes unchecked for lack of DNA. The CDR3 consists of 15 residues. Germline V gene lookup returns CDR1 SGHRS and CDR2 YFSETQ. The CDR3 loop is CASSTSGGKGEKLFF.

The chain combines TRBV24-1 with TRBJ2-1. This CDR3 has 12 residues. In germline, CDR1 is KGHDR, CDR2 SFDVKD. The CDR3 reads CATSESFDEQFF.